Listed here are 8 T cell receptor beta chains from one sample, sequenced in a study of blood T cell repertoires in COVID-19 (dated by TCRdb to the early 2020s). Preparation of the library involved the immunoSEQ multiplex PCR assay. Here the immuneACCESS table is served through TCRdb, limited to in-frame sequences with V and J called. Missing clones are a known gap in these copies; in checked studies unresolved V genes cover under half, and the rest lacks a known reason. This sample is represented by around 140,000 clones; around 82% of them were singletons. Together, the top ten hold 1.4% to 1.5% of the sample. Sequencing input: peripheral blood. The receptors were gathered from a man aged 60 to 75 with acute or convalescent COVID-19.

The J gene is TRBJ2-7, the V gene TRBV5-1; 12 nucleotides agree with TRBD1. Germline assignment: CDR1 SGHRS and CDR2 YFSETQ. The CDR3 has 16 amino acids. J gave up 6 bases and V 2 bases, and 9 bases lay outside the gene matches. The DNA of the CDR3 is TGCGCCAGCAGCTTAGAAACCGGGACAGGGGGCTTCGAGCAGTACTTC. Translation: CASSLETGTGGFEQYF.

This clone showed up just a few times. The V gene is TRBV27, the J gene TRBJ1-3; possibly TRBD1 for D (6 bases). Trimming took off 8 bases at V and 1 base at J, with 6 bases between the two ends. The CDR3 length is 12 residues. The germline CDR1 and CDR2 sequences are MNHEY and SMNVEV (reference sequence). Written as DNA, the CDR3 is TGTGCCAGCGGGACATCTGGAAACACCATATATTTT. Its protein product is CASGTSGNTIYF.

This sequence joins TRBV30 and TRBJ2-7; TRBD1 aligns across 8 bases. Trimming took 6 bases from V and 7 from J; bases not matched to a gene: 8. This CDR3 has 12 amino acids. Germline V CDR1 and CDR2: GTSNPN, SVGIG (reference sequence). CDR3 in amino acids: CACNQGAREQYF. In nucleotides, the CDR3 is TGTGCCTGTAACCAGGGGGCGCGAGAGCAGTACTTC. Based on the CDR3 plus reference TRBV30 and TRBJ2-7, the full variable domain is SQTIHQWPATLVQPVGSPLSLECTVEGTSNPNLYWYRQAAGRGLQLLFYSVGIGQISSEVPQNLSASRPQDRQFILSSKKLLLSDSGFYLCACNQGAREQYFGPGTRLTVT.

The rearrangement uses TRBV30 and TRBJ2-1, with 14 bases identical to TRBD2. Germline V CDR1 and CDR2: GTSNPN, SVGIG (reference sequence). With 3 bases clipped from V and 6 bases from J, the junction kept 7 bases outside the gene matches. This CDR3 region has 16 residues. The DNA for the CDR3 is TGTGCCTGGAGCCCGGGACTAGCGGGAGAATTCAATGAGCAGTTCTTC. Translated, it gives CAWSPGLAGEFNEQFF.

The chain joins TRBV7-3 to TRBJ2-1; TRBD2 agrees at 12 bases. CDR1 is SGHTA, CDR2 FQGTGA, per germline. The CDR3 runs 16 residues. The V segment lost 5 bases and the J segment 2 bases; nucleotides outside the gene matches: 4. CDR3 bases: TGTGCCAGCAGCACAACTAGCGGGGGGCCCTACAATGAGCAGTTCTTC. Encoded protein: CASSTTSGGPYNEQFF.

This clone showed up just a few times. The chain recombines TRBV30 with TRBJ1-3, with D unclear. The germline V and J ends were trimmed by 3 bases and 4 bases, with 7 bases remaining between them. The CDR3 sequence is 12 residues long. Germline V gene data show CDR1 as GTSNPN and CDR2 as SVGIG (reference sequence). The DNA of the CDR3 is TGTGCCTGGAGCGGTACGGGAAACACCATATATTTT. Translation: CAWSGTGNTIYF.

V is TRBV11-2 and J is TRBJ1-6; 8 positions agree with TRBD1. CDR3 length: 15 residues. V shed 1 base, J shed 6 bases, and the junction held 2 bases outside the gene matches. Germline V gives CDR1 SGHAT, CDR2 FQNNGV. The CDR3: CASSLAGQGNSPLHF. The CDR3 bases are TGTGCCAGCAGCTTAGCAGGACAGGGTAATTCACCCCTCCACTTT.

The rearrangement uses TRBV19 and TRBJ1-2, with 9 bases that match TRBD1. V trimming: 6 bases; J trimming: 3 bases; junction bases outside the gene matches: 2. Germline V lookup: CDR1 LNHDA, CDR2 SQIVND (reference sequence). The CDR3 runs 13 residues. CDR3 residues: CASRRDRDYGYTF. CDR3 nucleotide sequence: TGTGCCAGTAGAAGGGACAGGGACTATGGCTACACCTTC.